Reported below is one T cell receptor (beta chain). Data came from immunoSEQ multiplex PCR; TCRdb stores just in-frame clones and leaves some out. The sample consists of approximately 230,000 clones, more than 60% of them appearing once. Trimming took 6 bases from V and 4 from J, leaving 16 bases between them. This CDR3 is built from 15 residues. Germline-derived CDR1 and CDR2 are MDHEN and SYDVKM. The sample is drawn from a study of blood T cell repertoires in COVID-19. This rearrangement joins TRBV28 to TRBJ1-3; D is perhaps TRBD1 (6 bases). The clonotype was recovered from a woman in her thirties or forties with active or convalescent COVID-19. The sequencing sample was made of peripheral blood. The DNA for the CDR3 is TGTGCCAGCAGGGCAACGACAGGAGTAGGAAACACCATATATTTT. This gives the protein CASRATTGVGNTIYF. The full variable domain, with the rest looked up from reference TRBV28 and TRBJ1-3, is DVKVTQSSRYLVKRTGEKVFLECVQDMDHENMFWYRQDPGLGLRLIYFSYDVKMKEKGDIPEGYSVSREKKERFSLILESASTNQTSMYLCASRATTGVGNTIYFGEGSWLTVV.